This TCR beta chain originates from a study of long-term antiretroviral therapy in people with HIV (dated 2022 in TCRdb). About the investigation overall: The earliest samples were collected roughly a decade before the 2015 WHO recommendation for immediate ART, at a time when ART was usually postponed until CD4 counts fell. Eleven of the 30 participants with HIV were female. The cohort contributed over 150 cryopreserved PBMC samples from 30 adults with confirmed HIV infection, collected serially over a mean of approximately six years (range 1-12). Test extractions of a monoclonal T-cell line alongside approximately 34 polyclonal samples showed no cross-contamination during QIAcube processing. A retrospective serial study tested whether ART initiation and durable HIV suppression were associated with changes in peripheral blood TRB repertoire composition and diversity. Study-level results and caveats: Starting ART was linked to a significant rise in TRB diversity, yet even with long-term ART the diversity remained significantly lower than in transplant donor controls. Because pre-ART samples had limited cell numbers, profiling was done on unsorted PBMC rather than on sorted CD4+ and CD8+ T cells. No data were available on ART adherence, viral resistance or therapy changes, limiting inferences about post-ART repertoire changes. At every time point, the repertoire was dominated by expanded TRB clones first identified before ART initiation, although this dominance fluctuated and, in many PLHIV, declined after ART. Owing to limited PBMC availability, only the TCR beta chain was sequenced, without alpha chain pairing. Samples dated from the mid-2000s to the late 2010s, and the ART regimens used may be less effective than current ones. HIV repertoires had narrower CDR3 length ranges than controls, and the network structure suggested an antigen-experienced repertoire that shifted only slightly toward naive after ART.

Sequencing of the TRB variable region was done with the immunoSEQ hsTCRB v3.0 assay at survey level resolution. The targeted TRB sequencing depth was roughly 40,000-55,000 T-cell genomes per sample. Pooled TRB libraries were sequenced on an Illumina MiSeq with a v3 150-cycle kit. In the original analysis: Analysis of repertoires was carried out in R inside a reproducible Nextflow workflow spanning QC, data transformation and analysis. LymphoSeq2, an R package for exploring AIRR-Seq data, was used to implement custom analyses. A handful of samples that produced fewer than 5000 total TRB sequences were removed, so fewer than 200 HIV repertoires were analyzed. Of the roughly 180 retained HIV repertoires, approximately 60 were collected before and about 130 after ART initiation. Each repertoire was downsampled to 5000 TRB nucleotide sequences, and summary statistics were averaged across 100 downsampling iterations. The analysis kept only TRB sequences whose CDR3 regions were at least seven amino acids long. Diversity was measured with a Shannon entropy-derived clonality score and the Gini coefficient. Repertoire networks linked the top 5000 CDR3 amino acid sequences whenever two sequences differed by an edit distance of one. For TRB CDR3 amino acid sequences, GLIPH2 was used to predict antigen specificity groups and MHC restriction. To flag known associations with CMV, EBV, HIV or tissue antigens, CDR3 amino acid sequences were compared against VDJdb and McPAS-TCR. Pre-ART, post-ART and control groups were compared with Wilcoxon signed-rank tests and Holm-Bonferroni correction. In its TCRdb copy, this immuneACCESS table keeps in-frame sequences only and misses some clones. Where compared with another copy, unresolved V genes explain less than half of these, and the others have no known cause. That table supplies the V and J calls and clone size; D and trimming were determined from the DNA. The sample table lists about 28,000 clones, approximately 87% of them with a count of one. About 4.3% of the sample rests with the top ten.

The germline V gene supplies CDR1 SGHRS and CDR2 YFSETQ. Between the V and J ends, shortened by 0 bases and 2 bases respectively, the junction contains 15 bases. The CDR3 has 16 amino acids, counting the end cysteine and phenylalanine. Only CDR3 DNA is held: 48 bases, read in frame from base 1. Participants were included only if at least one PBMC sample before ART initiation and at least two post-ART samples were available. Every participant with HIV received treatment in the United States of America. Before DNA extraction, cryopreserved samples of about 0.9-10 million PBMC were thawed and then washed. At the time of the earliest PBMC sample, participants with HIV were aged between roughly 20 and 55 years. Per participant, PBMC samples came from 1-4 timepoints prior to ART initiation and 2-8 timepoints following ART initiation, for a median of 7 samples. For every participant, serial HIV viral load, CD4+ T-cell count, ART history and demographic data were obtained. A Qiagen kit on a QIAcube was used to extract genomic DNA from unsorted PBMC, with samples processed in batches of 12.

Regarding this clone: What this receptor recognizes is not known. No clone much larger than this one lies a single base away; base qualities are absent.

The TCR was taken from a woman aged 18-29 years with HIV. This specimen was unsorted PBMCs, taken 0.5 years after starting antiretroviral therapy. The sequence is built from TRBV5-1 and TRBJ2-7; no confident D gene assignment can be made. For the CDR3, the sequence is CASSLGELRNTYEQYF. The DNA reads TGCGCCAGCAGCTTGGGGGAATTGCGGAATACCTACGAGCAGTACTTC.